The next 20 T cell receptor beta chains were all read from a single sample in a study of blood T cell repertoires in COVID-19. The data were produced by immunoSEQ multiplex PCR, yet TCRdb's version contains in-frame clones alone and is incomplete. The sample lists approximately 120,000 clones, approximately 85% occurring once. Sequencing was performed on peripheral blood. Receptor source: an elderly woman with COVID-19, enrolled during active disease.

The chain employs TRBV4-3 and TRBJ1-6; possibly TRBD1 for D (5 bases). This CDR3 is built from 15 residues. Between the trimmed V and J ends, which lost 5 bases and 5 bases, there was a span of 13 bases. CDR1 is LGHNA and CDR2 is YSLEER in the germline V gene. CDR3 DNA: TGCGCCAGCAGCATGGGGCGGGGGAATAATTCACCCCTCCACTTT. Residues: CASSMGRGNNSPLHF.

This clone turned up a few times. CDR3 in DNA: TGCGCCAGCAGCTTGAATCCAGAGACAGGACAAATCTCTGGAAACACCATATATTTT. Translation: CASSLNPETGQISGNTIYF. The V call is TRBV5-1, the J call TRBJ1-3, with a possible D match to TRBD1 (6 bases). The V end was cut by 1 base, the J end by 0 bases, with 20 bases between. From germline, CDR1 is SGHRS and CDR2 YFSETQ. There are 19 residues in the CDR3.

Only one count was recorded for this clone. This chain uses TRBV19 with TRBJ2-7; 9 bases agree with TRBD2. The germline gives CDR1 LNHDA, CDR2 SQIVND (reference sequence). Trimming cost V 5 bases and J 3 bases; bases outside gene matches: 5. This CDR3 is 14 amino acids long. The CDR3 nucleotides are TGTGCCAGTAGTTCGATAGCGGGAGTCTACGAGCAGTACTTC. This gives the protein CASSSIAGVYEQYF.

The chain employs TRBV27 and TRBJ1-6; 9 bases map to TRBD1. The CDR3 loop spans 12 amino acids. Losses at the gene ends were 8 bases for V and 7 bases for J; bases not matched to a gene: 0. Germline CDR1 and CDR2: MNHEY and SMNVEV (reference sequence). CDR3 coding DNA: TGTGCCAGCGGACAGGGGAATTCACCCCTCCACTTT. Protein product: CASGQGNSPLHF.

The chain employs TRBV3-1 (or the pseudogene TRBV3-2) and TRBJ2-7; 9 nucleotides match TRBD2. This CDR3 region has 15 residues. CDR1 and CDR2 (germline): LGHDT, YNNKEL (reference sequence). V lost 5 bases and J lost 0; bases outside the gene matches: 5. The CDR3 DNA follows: TGTGCCAGCAGCTTGACTAGCGGTTCCTCCTACGAGCAGTACTTC. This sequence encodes CASSLTSGSSYEQYF.

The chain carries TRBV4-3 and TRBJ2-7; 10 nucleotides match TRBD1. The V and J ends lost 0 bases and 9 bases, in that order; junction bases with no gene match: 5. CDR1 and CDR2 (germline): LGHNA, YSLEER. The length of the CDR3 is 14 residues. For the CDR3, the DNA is TGCGCCAGCAGCCAAGATGGGACAGGGGTAGGGCAGTACTTC. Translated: CASSQDGTGVGQYF.

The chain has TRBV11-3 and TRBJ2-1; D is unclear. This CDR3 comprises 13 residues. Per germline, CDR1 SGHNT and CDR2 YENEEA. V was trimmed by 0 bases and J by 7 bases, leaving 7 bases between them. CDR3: CASSLDSMNEQFF. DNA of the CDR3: TGTGCCAGCAGCTTAGATTCCATGAATGAGCAGTTCTTC.

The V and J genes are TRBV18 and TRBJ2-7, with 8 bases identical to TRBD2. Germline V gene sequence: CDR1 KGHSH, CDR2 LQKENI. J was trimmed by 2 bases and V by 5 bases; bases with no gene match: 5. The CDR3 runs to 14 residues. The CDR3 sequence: CASSSAGAAYEQYF. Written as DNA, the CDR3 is TGTGCCAGCTCATCAGCGGGGGCCGCCTACGAGCAGTACTTC.

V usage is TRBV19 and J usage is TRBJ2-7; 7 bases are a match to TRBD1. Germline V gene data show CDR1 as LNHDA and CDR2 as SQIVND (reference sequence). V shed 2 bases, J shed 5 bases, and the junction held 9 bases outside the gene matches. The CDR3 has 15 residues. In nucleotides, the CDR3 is TGTGCCAGTAGTATAACAGGGGTTCGGGTACACGAGCAGTACTTC. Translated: CASSITGVRVHEQYF.

CDR3 in DNA: TGTGCCAGCAGTAACCCTAGCGGGAGGGCCTACAATGAGCAGTTCTTC. It encodes CASSNPSGRAYNEQFF. This chain links TRBV28 with TRBJ2-1, with 12 bases lining up with TRBD2. Germline V gives CDR1 MDHEN, CDR2 SYDVKM. CDR3 length: 16 residues. J lost 2 bases, V lost 5 bases, and 4 bases had no gene match.

DNA of the CDR3: TGTGCCAGCAGCTTAGCGGGAGGGAACGAGCAGTACTTC. This sequence encodes CASSLAGGNEQYF. V is TRBV7-9 and J is TRBJ2-7; 7 positions match TRBD2. The junction had 1 base not matched to a gene; V was cut back by 0 bases and J by 5 bases. This CDR3 has 13 amino acids. Germline CDR1 SEHNR, CDR2 FQNEAQ (reference sequence).

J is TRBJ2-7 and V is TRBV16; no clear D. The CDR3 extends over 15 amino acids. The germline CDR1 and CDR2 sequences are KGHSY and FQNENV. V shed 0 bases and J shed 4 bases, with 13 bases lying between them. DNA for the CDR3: TGTGCCAGCAGCCAATCCCCCACGGTTGGTTACGAGCAGTACTTC. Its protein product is CASSQSPTVGYEQYF.

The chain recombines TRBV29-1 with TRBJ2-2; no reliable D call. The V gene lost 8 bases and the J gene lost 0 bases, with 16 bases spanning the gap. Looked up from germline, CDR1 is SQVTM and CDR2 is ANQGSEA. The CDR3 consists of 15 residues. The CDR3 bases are TGCAGCATAGGAACCGGGTCTTCGAACACCGGGGAGCTGTTTTTT. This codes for CSIGTGSSNTGELFF.

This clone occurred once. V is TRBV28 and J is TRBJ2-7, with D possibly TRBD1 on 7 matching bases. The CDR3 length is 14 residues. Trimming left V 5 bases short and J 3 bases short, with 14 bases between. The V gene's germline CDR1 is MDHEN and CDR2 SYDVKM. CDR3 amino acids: CASSARGTDYEQYF. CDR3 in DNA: TGTGCCAGCAGTGCCCGCGGGACAGACTACGAGCAGTACTTC.

The CDR3 sequence: CASSSPSGSSYNEQFF. The CDR3 DNA reads TGTGCCAGCAGTTCGCCGAGCGGAAGCTCCTACAATGAGCAGTTCTTC. The chain recombines TRBV28 with TRBJ2-1; D might be TRBD2 (5 bases). The CDR3 length is 16 residues. The V gene lost 4 bases and the J gene lost 0 bases, with 13 bases spanning the gap. Germline V gene lookup returns CDR1 MDHEN and CDR2 SYDVKM.

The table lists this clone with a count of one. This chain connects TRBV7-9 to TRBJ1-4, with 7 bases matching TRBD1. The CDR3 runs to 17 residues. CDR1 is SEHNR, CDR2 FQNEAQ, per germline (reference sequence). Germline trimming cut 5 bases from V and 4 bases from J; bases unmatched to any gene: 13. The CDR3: CASSPLHRGSGNEKLFF. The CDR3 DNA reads TGTGCCAGCAGCCCACTTCACAGGGGATCTGGTAATGAAAAACTGTTTTTT.

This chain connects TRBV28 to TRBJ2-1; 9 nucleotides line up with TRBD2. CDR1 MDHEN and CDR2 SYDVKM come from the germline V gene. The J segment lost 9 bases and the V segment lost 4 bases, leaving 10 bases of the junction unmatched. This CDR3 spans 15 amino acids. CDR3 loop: CASSSSSGRQGEQFF. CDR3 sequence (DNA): TGTGCCAGCAGTTCCTCGAGCGGGAGGCAGGGTGAGCAGTTCTTC.

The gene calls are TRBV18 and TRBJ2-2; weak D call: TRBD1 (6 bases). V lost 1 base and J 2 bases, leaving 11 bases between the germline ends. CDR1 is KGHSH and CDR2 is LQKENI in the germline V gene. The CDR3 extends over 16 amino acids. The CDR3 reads CASSPLTGLNTGELFF. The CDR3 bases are TGTGCCAGCTCACCACTGACAGGACTTAACACCGGGGAGCTGTTTTTT.

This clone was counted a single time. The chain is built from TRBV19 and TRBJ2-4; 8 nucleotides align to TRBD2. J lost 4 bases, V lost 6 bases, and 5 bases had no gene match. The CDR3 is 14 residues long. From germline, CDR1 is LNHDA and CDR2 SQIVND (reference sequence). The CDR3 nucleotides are TGTGCCAGTAGGCAAGCGGGAGAAAAAAACATTCAGTACTTC. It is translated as CASRQAGEKNIQYF.

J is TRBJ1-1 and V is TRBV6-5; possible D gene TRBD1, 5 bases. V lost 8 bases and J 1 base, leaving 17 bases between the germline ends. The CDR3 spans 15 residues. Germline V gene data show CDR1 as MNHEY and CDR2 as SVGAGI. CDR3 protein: CASHRGRGSNTEAFF. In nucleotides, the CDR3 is TGTGCCAGCCATAGGGGAAGGGGTTCGAACACTGAAGCTTTCTTT.